A selection of T cell receptor beta chains follows, all from one sample in a study of shared clonotypes between healthy human individuals. Only in-frame clones appear in the TCRdb table, and some are missing; sequencing was by immunoSEQ multiplex PCR. The data show 650,000 to 750,000 clones, 72% seen once. The sequenced material came from memory CD4+ T cells sorted from blood. The receptor source for this set is a woman between 25 and 40 years old in good health. Each CDR3 is given with its conserved first and last residue. Each record gives: clone size, V gene, CDR3 protein. Clone size, where shown, is once, few, many, or a class for clones that have expanded.

abundance: .
v_gene: TRBV19
CDR3aa: CASFSGTAFNQPQHF

abundance: .
v_gene: TRBV6-6
CDR3aa: CASRAGTGGNQPQHF

abundance: once
v_gene: TRBV19
CDR3aa: CASSIWAASYEQYF

abundance: .
v_gene: TRBV5-4
CDR3aa: CASSSQGAGYEQYF

abundance: .
v_gene: TRBV5-4
CDR3aa: CATGLPHSYEQYF

abundance: .
v_gene: TRBV5-1
CDR3aa: CASSNGDVGGSDTQYF

abundance: .
v_gene: TRBV5-4
CDR3aa: CASSLGDGLNEKLFF

abundance: .
v_gene: TRBV19
CDR3aa: CASSIWQGAYQPQHF

abundance: .
v_gene: TRBV2
CDR3aa: CASRKGQETQYF

abundance: .
v_gene: TRBV25-1
CDR3aa: CASSAVGIGPTRYGYTF

abundance: .
v_gene: TRBV11-2
CDR3aa: CASSLNGRGYQPQHF

abundance: .
v_gene: TRBV5-1
CDR3aa: CASSLVPSGNYNEQFF

abundance: .
v_gene: TRBV2
CDR3aa: CASSIAGGPRRELFF

abundance: .
v_gene: TRBV15
CDR3aa: CATSKTSGQETQYF

abundance: .
v_gene: TRBV30
CDR3aa: CAWVGLAGYEQFF

abundance: once
v_gene: TRBV6-1
CDR3aa: CASSEVDMNTEAFF

abundance: few
v_gene: TRBV7-3
CDR3aa: CASSLGYSYEQYF

abundance: .
v_gene: TRBV5-1
CDR3aa: CASSLAADTQYF

abundance: few
v_gene: TRBV14
CDR3aa: CASSPRQGVGGYTF

abundance: few
v_gene: TRBV18
CDR3aa: CASSPQREVTYEQYF

abundance: .
v_gene: TRBV28
CDR3aa: CASSRGTVRANYGYTF

abundance: .
v_gene: TRBV5-1
CDR3aa: CASRVSGNIDEQYF

abundance: .
v_gene: TRBV5-4
CDR3aa: CASSSGTSSYNEQFF

abundance: .
v_gene: TRBV28
CDR3aa: CASSSYGTSVYEQYF

abundance: .
v_gene: TRBV6-5
CDR3aa: CASSRGQGGQPQHF

abundance: few
v_gene: TRBV11-2
CDR3aa: CASSLGLAGAEETQYF

abundance: .
v_gene: TRBV6-1
CDR3aa: CASSEGVQSYNEQFF

abundance: many
v_gene: TRBV25-1
CDR3aa: CASSRGSYEQYF

abundance: .
v_gene: TRBV6-1
CDR3aa: CASSEALGAADYGYTF

abundance: .
v_gene: TRBV7-9
CDR3aa: CASSLVGRASSYEQYF

abundance: .
v_gene: TRBV11-2
CDR3aa: CASSTGLLDYEQYF

abundance: .
v_gene: TRBV7-8
CDR3aa: CASSLDTGTRNQPQHF

abundance: .
v_gene: TRBV7-3
CDR3aa: CASSRTAANTGELFF

abundance: .
v_gene: TRBV6-5
CDR3aa: CASSYSGGYGTEAFF